A single sample is the source of the 26 T cell receptor beta chains below, sequenced in a study of tumor and adjacent non-tumor tissue in lung cancer. TCRbeta libraries were built with three rounds of nested PCR, modified from ARM-PCR. TCRdb reprocessed the multiplex PCR reads with MiXCR, giving one entry per CDR3 protein. The sample carries 100,000 to 150,000 distinct CDR3 sequences, 66% recorded once. RNA was extracted from bulk tissue without any cell sorting. The specimen sequenced was lung tumor tissue. Receptor source: a man aged 25 to 45 with non-small cell lung cancer.

Remarks on this clonotype: This could be a read error, since a much larger clone is one nucleotide away. The J gene is TRBJ1-2, the V gene TRBV4-2, with D possibly matching TRBD1 (6 bases). The germline V gene has CDR1 LGHNA and CDR2 YNFKEQ. The CDR3 covers 15 residues. CDR3 protein: CASSPAVSGDYGCTF. CDR3 DNA: TGTGCCAGCAGCCCGGCGGTATCAGGGGACTATGGCTGCACCTTC.

In regard to this clonotype: One end of the junction fails to match germline, which may point to a read error. V and J are TRBV11-2 and TRBJ1-2; weak D call: TRBD1 (5 bases). The germline V gene encodes CDR1 SGHAT and CDR2 FQNNGV. The CDR3 extends over 16 amino acids. The CDR3 DNA sequence: TGTGCCAGCAGCCTCTCACAGGTAACAGTTAACTATGGCCACACCTTC. Its protein product is CASSLSQVTVNYGHTF.

This clonotype appeared once. A clone one base away is much larger, so this may be a read error. The rearrangement links TRBV5-5 to TRBJ1-1; 7 bases map to TRBD1. Germline loops: CDR1 SGHKS, CDR2 YYEKEE (reference sequence). V trimming: 3 bases; J trimming: 5 bases; junction bases outside the gene matches: 4. This CDR3 spans 13 amino acids. CDR3 in DNA: TGTGCCAGCAGCTGGATACAGGGGACTGAAGCTTTCTTT. It specifies CASSWIQGTEAFF.

This clonotype was detected once. The rearrangement uses TRBV6-5 and TRBJ1-1; TRBD1 is a possible D gene (6 bases). The CDR3 is 15 residues long. The ends were cut back, 5 bases at V and 10 bases at J, with 23 bases in the middle. The germline gives CDR1 MNHEY, CDR2 SVGAGI. In DNA, the CDR3 is TGTGCCAGCAGTACGGTACAGGGATTTCCCAGGCGAGCTTTCTTT. It encodes CASSTVQGFPRRAFF.

The chain is built from TRBV19 and TRBJ1-3, with 8 nucleotides matching TRBD1. Germline CDR1 LNHDA, CDR2 SQIVND (reference sequence). V trimming: 6 bases; J trimming: 8 bases; junction bases outside the gene matches: 3. This CDR3 comprises 12 residues. This CDR3 is CASRNRGDTIYF. The DNA of the CDR3 is TGTGCCAGTAGGAACAGGGGGGACACCATATATTTT.

J is TRBJ2-7 and V is TRBV2; D is unclear. Germline assignment: CDR1 SNHLY and CDR2 FYNNEI. The CDR3 is 13 amino acids. Trimming removed 6 bases from V and 7 bases from J, with 16 bases in between. CDR3 sequence (DNA): TGTGCCAGCAGCCCTGAGGCAATGGGAGAGCAGTACTTC. Translated: CASSPEAMGEQYF.

To note about this clonotype: The junction differs from germline at one of its ends, possibly a read error. The CDR3 nucleotides read TGTGCCATCAGTGAACCTCTGGGGGGAACAGATACGCACTATTTT. Encoded protein: CAISEPLGGTDTHYF. V usage is TRBV10-3 and J usage is TRBJ2-3; a weak D match, TRBD2 (6 bases). This CDR3 spans 15 amino acids. From germline, CDR1 is ENHRY and CDR2 SYGVKD.

As for this clonotype: Its ends do not fully match the called genes, so a read error is possible. This sequence joins TRBV6-2 or TRBV6-3 and TRBJ2-1; the D gene is possibly TRBD1 (6 bases). Per the germline V gene, CDR1 is MNHEY and CDR2 is SVGEGT. This CDR3 is built from 15 residues. The CDR3 nucleotides are TGTGCCAGCAAGGCCCGGGACAAGGCGTTGAATGAGCAGTCCTTC. It yields the protein CASKARDKALNEQSF.

On this clonotype: One end of the junction fails to match germline, which may point to a read error. The genes are TRBV4-3 and TRBJ2-5; TRBD2 aligns across 7 bases. CDR3 size: 16 residues. Germline values: CDR1 LGHNA, CDR2 YSLEER. The CDR3 spells CASSRSNPGGSKTQYF. The CDR3 coding sequence is TGCGCCAGTAGCCGAAGCAACCCCGGGGGGTCGAAGACCCAGTACTTC.

As to this clonotype: This may stem from a read error, because a much larger clone lies one nucleotide away. V usage is TRBV4-1 and J usage is TRBJ1-3; D perhaps matches TRBD1 (6 bases). Germline loops: CDR1 MGHRA, CDR2 YSYEKL. The CDR3 length is 15 residues. In DNA form, the CDR3 reads TGCGTCAGCAGCCAAGACAGGAGCTCTGGAAACACCATATATTTT. Protein product: CVSSQDRSSGNTIYF.

With regard to this clonotype: A junction boundary mismatches the germline segment, possibly from a read error. The V gene is TRBV5-1, the J gene TRBJ1-4; TRBD1 matches at 7 bases. In germline, CDR1 is SGHRS, CDR2 YFSETQ. The CDR3 contains 16 residues. CDR3 protein: CGSSLAPGTANEKLFF. DNA for the CDR3: TGCGGCAGCAGCTTGGCACCTGGGACAGCTAATGAAAAACTGTTTTTT.

As concerns this clonotype: This likely comes from a read error, as the CDR3 has no conserved phenylalanine or tryptophan at its end. V usage is TRBV11-3 and J usage is TRBJ2-5; no definite D call. The CDR3 is 13 residues long. Germline V gene lookup returns CDR1 SGHNT and CDR2 YENEEA. With 0 bases removed from V and 7 bases from J, the gap between germline ends came to 9 bases. The DNA for the CDR3 is TGTGCCAGCAGCTTAGATAAAATTGGGACCCAGTACTCC. This codes for CASSLDKIGTQYS.

The chain is built from TRBV7-3 and TRBJ1-1; 7 bases align to TRBD1. CDR3 size: 15 residues. V was clipped by 8 bases and J by 4 bases; unmatched bases: 13. The germline V gene encodes CDR1 SGHTA and CDR2 FQGTGA. The CDR3 sequence: CASGPNGGQPTEAFF. The CDR3 nucleotides are TGTGCCAGCGGTCCCAACGGGGGACAGCCCACTGAAGCTTTCTTT.

About this clonotype: An end of the junction differs from the germline gene, which may be a read error. The chain couples TRBV11-2 to TRBJ2-3; no firm D call. The CDR3 extends over 14 amino acids. Germline CDR1 and CDR2: SGHAT and FQNNGV. CDR3 sequence (DNA): TGTACCAGCAGCTTATTCGGCAGCACAGATACGCAGTATTTT. Translation gives CTSSLFGSTDTQYF.

The table lists this clonotype with many counts. The gene calls are TRBV20-1 and TRBJ2-5, with TRBD1 identical over 8 bases. With 6 bases clipped from V and 5 bases from J, the junction kept 8 bases outside the gene matches. Germline V gene lookup returns CDR1 DFQATT and CDR2 SNEGSKA (reference sequence). The CDR3 runs 13 residues. CDR3 nucleotides: TGCAGTGCCCGGTCGGACAGGGACGAGACCCAGTACTTC. This encodes CSARSDRDETQYF.

Concerning this clonotype: The conserved closing phenylalanine or tryptophan is absent in this CDR3, likely reflecting a read error. The limits of the CDR3 on the DNA are not certain, so only TCRdb's listed CDR3 is given. This chain links TRBV12-3 or TRBV12-4 with TRBJ1-5; the DNA was not used to check the table's D call, TRBD1. With termini counted, the CDR3 has 15 amino acids. CDR3: CASSPERGSNQPHHI.

Points on this clonotype: It may be a read error: a sequence one base away is much more abundant. V gene TRBV10-2 combines with J gene TRBJ2-3, with D hard to call. Trimming removed 0 bases at V and 7 bases at J, with 5 bases between. The CDR3 extends over 12 amino acids. The germline gives CDR1 WSHSY, CDR2 SAAADI. CDR3 sequence: CASSESSNTQYF. The CDR3 DNA sequence: TGCGCCAGCAGTGAGTCATCGAATACGCAGTATTTT.

As for this clonotype: This could be a read error, since a much larger clone is one nucleotide away. The chain is built from TRBV20-1 and TRBJ1-5; D possibly corresponds to TRBD1 (5 bases). Germline V gene sequence: CDR1 DFQATT, CDR2 SNEGSKA (reference sequence). V was shortened by 5 bases and J by 3 bases, with 11 bases between the two germline ends. This CDR3 comprises 13 residues. CDR3 coding DNA: TGCAGTGCTGGAGGGGAGTCCAATCAGCCCCAGCATTTT. This translates into CSAGGESNQPQHF.

Of note for this clonotype: The missing conserved phenylalanine or tryptophan at the end of this CDR3 makes a read error likely. CDR3 coding DNA: TGCATTGCTGACGGGGGTCGGGGACAAGAGACCCAGTACTCC. Protein sequence: CIADGGRGQETQYS. This chain connects TRBV20-1 to TRBJ2-5, with D possibly being TRBD2 (6 bases). Germline CDR1 and CDR2: DFQATT and SNEGSKA (reference sequence). The CDR3 has 14 amino acids.

Concerning this clonotype: No conserved phenylalanine or tryptophan is present at the end of the CDR3, so a read error is the likely explanation. This chain joins TRBV12-3 or TRBV12-4 and TRBJ2-5; D may be TRBD1 or TRBD2 (5 bases each). The CDR3 loop spans 13 amino acids. Trimming took off 9 bases at V and 11 bases at J, with 22 bases between the two ends. The CDR3 DNA sequence: TGTGCCAGGAGCACGTTGGGTGTGGGGACGCAGTACTCC. Its translation: CARSTLGVGTQYS.

The chain recombines TRBV21-1 with TRBJ2-7; the tabulated D call, TRBD1, remains unverified against the DNA. TRBV21-1 counts as a pseudogene. The CDR3 totals 14 residues. CDR3 sequence: CASSRSGVGYDQYF. The CDR3 DNA reads TGTGCCAGCAGCAGGTCAGGGGTGGGCTACGATCAGTACTTC.

Remarks on this clonotype: A much larger clone is a single base away; this may be a read error. The gene calls are TRBV20-1 and TRBJ2-2; 10 bases align to TRBD2. The V gene's germline CDR1 is DFQATT and CDR2 SNEGSKA (reference sequence). The CDR3 length is 17 residues. The CDR3 loop is CSVRPNLLAGETGELFF. CDR3 nucleotide sequence: TGCAGTGTTAGACCCAACCTTCTAGCGGGAGAGACCGGGGAGCTGTTTTTT.

Notes on this clonotype: At one boundary the junction diverges from the germline segment, which might be a read error. The rearrangement links TRBV4-1 to TRBJ2-7, with unresolved D. Germline values: CDR1 MGHRA, CDR2 YSYEKL. CDR3 length: 15 residues. This CDR3 is CASSRTSDPSYEQYF. Written as DNA, the CDR3 is TGCGCCAGCAGCCGGACCTCGGACCCGTCCTACGAGCAGTATTTC.

This clonotype has ten or more counts. The chain combines TRBV11-1 with TRBJ2-3, with 13 bases identical to TRBD2. The CDR3 is 18 residues long. J lost 2 bases, V lost 5 bases, and 10 bases had no gene match. CDR1 is SGHAT and CDR2 is FQDESV in the germline V gene (reference sequence). CDR3 sequence (DNA): TGTGCCAGCAGCGATCCCGGGACTAGCGGGGATTACACAGATACGCAGTATTTT. Its translation: CASSDPGTSGDYTDTQYF.

About this clonotype: Relative to the germline gene, one junction end is altered; a read error may explain this. The chain employs TRBV20-1 and TRBJ2-5; possibly TRBD2 for D (5 bases). This CDR3 comprises 13 residues. Germline V gene data show CDR1 as DFQATT and CDR2 as SNEGSKA (reference sequence). CDR3 DNA sequence: TGCAGTGCTAGGGGAGAGTATCAAGAGACCCAGTATTTC. Translation gives CSARGEYQETQYF.

Concerning this clonotype itself: A junction boundary mismatches the germline segment, possibly from a read error. The chain couples TRBV20-1 to TRBJ2-7, with D possibly being TRBD1 or TRBD2 (5 bases each). Per the germline V gene, CDR1 is DFQATT and CDR2 is SNEGSKA (reference sequence). This CDR3 spans 15 amino acids. CDR3 in DNA: TGCAGTGCTAGAGATAATGGGTGGCCTGGGGACGAGCAGTGCTTC. Its translation: CSARDNGWPGDEQCF.